The next 2 T cell receptor beta chains were all read from a single sample in a study of identifying expanded T cells in peripheral blood. Only in-frame clones appear in the TCRdb table, and some are missing; sequencing was by immunoSEQ multiplex PCR. The top ten hold roughly 19% of the sample, which has roughly 92,000 clones, 85% to 90% seen once. Sample: blood. Every receptor here comes from a person aged 18 to 69 in good health.

The rearrangement joins TRBV4-2 to TRBJ2-7, with no clear D. The CDR3 has 18 amino acids. In germline, CDR1 is LGHNA, CDR2 YNFKEQ. With 1 base removed from V and 0 bases from J, the gap between germline ends came to 19 bases. The CDR3 sequence: CASSQGPTSREISYEQYF. CDR3 coding DNA: TGTGCCAGCAGCCAAGGTCCTACGAGCAGAGAAATCTCCTACGAGCAGTACTTC.

The J gene is TRBJ2-2, the V gene TRBV9; D not resolved. Germline values: CDR1 SGDLS, CDR2 YYNGEE. CDR3 size: 12 residues. V was clipped by 4 bases and J by 8 bases, with 9 bases between them. The CDR3 bases are TGTGCCAGCAGCCTTCTAGAAGGGGAGCTGTTTTTT. Translation gives CASSLLEGELFF.